The 30 T cell receptor beta chains listed next were all sequenced from one sample in a study of identical twins. TCRdb independently ran MiXCR on the 5' RACE reads; one entry per CDR3 protein. The data show roughly 1.6 million distinct CDR3 sequences, with less than 35% seen just once and about 0.3% held by the top ten. Sequences were obtained from cord blood. The receptor source for this set is a newborn girl in good health.

This clonotype turned up a few times. The DNA of the CDR3 is TGTGCCAGCAGCCCCGGATGGGCTGAAAGCGATGGCTACACCTTC. Amino acids: CASSPGWAESDGYTF. V gene TRBV13 combines with J gene TRBJ1-2; D gene uncertain. The germline V gene encodes CDR1 PRHDT and CDR2 FYEKMQ (reference sequence). This CDR3 is 15 amino acids long. Trimming removed 5 bases at V and 6 bases at J, with 19 bases between.

This clonotype appeared a few times. The chain combines TRBV12-3 or TRBV12-4 with TRBJ1-1, with D maybe TRBD1 (5 bases). The V and J ends lost 2 bases and 3 bases respectively, with 10 bases between them. The CDR3 consists of 14 residues. In DNA, the CDR3 is TGTGCCAGCAGTTTACGGCAGGGTCACACTGAAGCTTTCTTT. It codes for CASSLRQGHTEAFF.

As to this clonotype: Relative to the germline gene, one junction end is altered; a read error may explain this. Here the CDR3 reads CASSWDGLIDDTPYF. The CDR3 nucleotides are TGTGCCAGCAGTTGGGACGGCTTAATCGATGATACGCCGTATTTT. This rearrangement joins TRBV12-3 or TRBV12-4 to TRBJ2-3, with D perhaps matching TRBD1 or TRBD2 (5 bases each). CDR3 length: 15 residues.

The genes are TRBV4-2 and TRBJ2-2, with 12 bases fitting TRBD2. Germline CDR1 and CDR2: LGHNA and YNFKEQ. This CDR3 has 20 residues. The V gene end was trimmed by 3 bases and the J gene end by 1 base; junction bases not matched to a gene: 12. CDR3 DNA: TGTGCCAGCAGCCAGTCCGGGACAGGACTAGCGGGGATGAACACCGGGGAGCTGTTTTTT. This translates into CASSQSGTGLAGMNTGELFF.

This clonotype was found a few times. This chain joins TRBV7-9 and TRBJ2-7; maybe TRBD1 (5 bases). The CDR3 loop spans 14 amino acids. V shed 5 bases and J shed 4 bases, with 15 bases lying between them. The V gene's germline CDR1 is SEHNR and CDR2 FQNEAQ (reference sequence). DNA for the CDR3: TGTGCCAGCAGCCAACAGGCGTCATATTACGAGCAGTACTTC. This gives the protein CASSQQASYYEQYF.

This clonotype has just a few counts. This chain links TRBV12-3 or TRBV12-4 with TRBJ1-2; D gene ambiguous. V lost 2 bases and J lost 3, with 7 bases in between. The CDR3 has 13 amino acids. The CDR3 loop reads CASSLWQDYGYTF. CDR3 coding DNA: TGTGCCAGCAGTTTATGGCAGGACTATGGCTACACCTTC.

This clonotype was picked up a small number of times. The J gene is TRBJ2-7, the V gene TRBV11-2, with D hard to call. Germline CDR1 reads SGHAT; CDR2 reads FQNNGV. This CDR3 is 14 amino acids long. Trimming took 3 bases from V and 4 from J, leaving 13 bases between them. This CDR3 is CASSFLKGRYEQYF. Here the CDR3 DNA reads TGTGCCAGCAGCTTTTTGAAGGGCCGGTACGAGCAGTACTTC.

This rearrangement joins TRBV28 to TRBJ2-3, with 8 bases identical to TRBD2. The CDR3 has 15 residues. V shed 3 bases and J 6 bases; nucleotides not matched to a gene: 8. Looked up from germline, CDR1 is MDHEN and CDR2 is SYDVKM. DNA of the CDR3: TGTGCCAGCAGTTTCCAGCGGGAGATGGGGGATACGCAGTATTTT. Its translation: CASSFQREMGDTQYF.

This clonotype was found a few times. V gene TRBV25-1 combines with J gene TRBJ1-1; tentatively, D is TRBD1 (6 bases). With 3 bases removed from V and 4 bases from J, the gap between germline ends came to 12 bases. The CDR3 runs 14 residues. Germline values: CDR1 MGHDK, CDR2 SYGVNS. In DNA, the CDR3 is TGTGCCAGCAGTGAGGATCAGGGGAGCACTGAAGCTTTCTTT. This codes for CASSEDQGSTEAFF.

This clonotype was picked up many times. The chain combines TRBV12-3 or TRBV12-4 with TRBJ2-7; D is uncertain. With 2 bases removed from V and 3 bases from J, the gap between germline ends came to 8 bases. This CDR3 contains 13 residues. The CDR3 protein is CASSLYPHYEQYF. The CDR3 DNA reads TGTGCCAGCAGTTTATATCCACACTACGAGCAGTACTTC.

This chain links TRBV12-3 or TRBV12-4 with TRBJ2-7; 10 nucleotides line up with TRBD2. The V and J ends lost 5 bases and 7 bases, in that order; junction bases with no gene match: 11. The CDR3 totals 15 residues. The CDR3 DNA is TGTGCCAGCAGTCTTAGCGGGAGGCACTACAATGAGCAGTACTTC. Amino acids: CASSLSGRHYNEQYF.

Written as DNA, the CDR3 is TGTGCCAGCAGTGAAACTCGAGCCCTAGCGCGAGAGACCCAGTACTTC. Protein: CASSETRALARETQYF. The V gene is TRBV25-1, the J gene TRBJ2-5; possibly TRBD2 for D (6 bases). V lost 2 bases, J lost 4 bases, and 17 bases lay in between. CDR3 length: 16 amino acids. The V gene's germline CDR1 is MGHDK and CDR2 SYGVNS.

This clonotype has only a few counts. V usage is TRBV7-7 and J usage is TRBJ2-3; 8 bases match TRBD2. This CDR3 is built from 15 residues. In germline, CDR1 is SSHAT, CDR2 FNYEAQ (reference sequence). V dropped 5 bases and J dropped 2; count of bases not matched to a gene: 6. In DNA, the CDR3 is TGTGCCAGCAGCCCAGCGGGGGCCAACACAGATACGCAGTATTTT. The encoded protein is CASSPAGANTDTQYF.

Only a few counts were recorded for this clonotype. The rearrangement links TRBV3-1 to TRBJ2-2; TRBD2 matches 8 bases. Trimming took 4 bases from V and 3 from J; bases not matched to a gene: 4. CDR1 and CDR2 from the germline V gene are LGHDT and YNNKEL (reference sequence). This CDR3 spans 15 amino acids. CDR3 region: CASSRLATYTGELFF. Written as DNA, the CDR3 is TGTGCCAGCAGCCGACTAGCGACCTACACCGGGGAGCTGTTTTTT.

The J gene is TRBJ2-1, the V gene TRBV6-6, with D tentatively TRBD2 (7 bases). Deletions cut 2 bases from V and 0 bases from J, with 11 bases between. This CDR3 is built from 16 residues. Looked up from germline, CDR1 is MNHNY and CDR2 is SVGAGI (reference sequence). CDR3 in DNA: TGTGCCAGCAGTTACCCTAGGGGGGGCTCCTACAATGAGCAGTTCTTC. Translated, it gives CASSYPRGGSYNEQFF.

This clonotype occurred a few times. This chain joins TRBV5-1 and TRBJ2-7, with 9 bases that match TRBD2. V was pared by 0 bases and J by 9 bases, with 7 bases of the junction left unmatched. This CDR3 region has 14 residues. Germline assignment: CDR1 SGHRS and CDR2 YFSETQ. CDR3 DNA: TGCGCCAGCAGCTTGGAGTCTAGCGGGATTAGGCAGTACTTC. Amino acids: CASSLESSGIRQYF. Complete variable domain (other parts from reference TRBV5-1 and TRBJ2-7): KAGVTQTPRYLIKTRGQQVTLSCSPISGHRSVSWYQQTPGQGLQFLFEYFSETQRNKGNFPGRFSGRQFSNSRSEMNVSTLELGDSALYLCASSLESSGIRQYFGPGTRLTVT.

V is TRBV7-6 and J is TRBJ2-7; D possibly matches TRBD1 or TRBD2 (5 bases each). The end of the DNA fits TRBJ2-4 better, so the J call may be wrong. Per the germline V gene, CDR1 is SGHVS and CDR2 is FNYEAQ. This CDR3 contains 15 residues. The CDR3 protein is CASSPRDRRKDIQYF. The CDR3 coding sequence is TGTGCCAGCAGCCCCCGGGACCGTAGGAAGGACATTCAGTACTTC.

The chain joins TRBV28 to TRBJ2-7; a weak D match, TRBD2 (6 bases). The germline gives CDR1 MDHEN, CDR2 SYDVKM. The germline V and J ends were trimmed by 1 base and 10 bases, with 26 bases remaining between them. The length of the CDR3 is 17 residues. DNA of the CDR3: TGTGCCAGCAGTTTATTCGGTTATGGGACTGCATTCGAGGGCCAGTACTTC. This gives the protein CASSLFGYGTAFEGQYF.

This clonotype was picked up a small number of times. The chain links TRBV15 to TRBJ2-5; perhaps TRBD1 as D (5 bases). This CDR3 has 15 amino acids. CDR1 and CDR2 (germline): LNHNV, YYDKDF (reference sequence). The germline V and J ends were trimmed by 5 bases and 2 bases, with 15 bases remaining between them. CDR3: CATSGRADPQETQYF. In DNA form, the CDR3 reads TGTGCCACCAGCGGCAGGGCGGATCCACAAGAGACCCAGTACTTC.

About this clonotype itself: A much larger clone differs from this one at a single base, so this may be a read error. This chain joins TRBV20-1 and TRBJ2-1, with unresolved D. With the DNA end fitting TRBJ2-7 better, the J assignment may be wrong. The CDR3 loop spans 11 amino acids. CDR1 DFQATT and CDR2 SNEGSKA come from the germline V gene (reference sequence). The CDR3 reads CSASRYNEQYF. The DNA of the CDR3 is TGCAGTGCTAGCCGGTACAATGAGCAGTACTTC.

The chain links TRBV20-1 to TRBJ2-7, with TRBD2 identical over 11 bases. V was clipped by 0 bases and J by 3 bases; unmatched bases: 7. The CDR3 is 16 residues long. Germline CDR1 reads DFQATT; CDR2 reads SNEGSKA (reference sequence). Here the CDR3 reads CSAREQTGTSGYEQYF. As DNA, the CDR3 is TGCAGTGCTAGAGAACAAACCGGGACTAGCGGCTACGAGCAGTACTTC.

There are a few counts of this clonotype. The chain uses TRBV29-1 and TRBJ1-1; perhaps TRBD1 as D (6 bases). Looked up from germline, CDR1 is SQVTM and CDR2 is ANQGSEA. The CDR3 covers 12 residues. Trimming took off 3 bases at V and 3 bases at J, with 8 bases between the two ends. The CDR3 loop is CSVEDSHTEAFF. CDR3 DNA: TGCAGCGTTGAGGACAGCCACACTGAAGCTTTCTTT.

This clonotype has at least ten counts. The chain combines TRBV5-1 with TRBJ2-7; tentatively, D is TRBD2 (5 bases). CDR1 and CDR2 from the germline V gene are SGHRS and YFSETQ. Trimming removed 0 bases at V and 3 bases at J, with 10 bases between. CDR3 size: 14 residues. In nucleotides, the CDR3 is TGCGCCAGCAGCTTGGCGGGGTCGGGCTACGAGCAGTACTTC. It is translated as CASSLAGSGYEQYF.

The chain recombines TRBV20-1 with TRBJ2-7; TRBD2 aligns across 10 bases. CDR1 and CDR2 from the germline V gene are DFQATT and SNEGSKA (reference sequence). The CDR3 contains 14 residues. V dropped 4 bases and J dropped 1; count of bases not matched to a gene: 4. The CDR3: CSATRTSGSYEQYF. In nucleotides, the CDR3 is TGCAGTGCTACCCGGACTAGCGGTTCCTACGAGCAGTACTTC.

The chain combines TRBV10-3 with TRBJ2-1; a possible D gene is TRBD2 (6 bases). The CDR3 sequence is 16 residues long. Trimming stripped 3 bases from V and 2 bases from J, with 14 bases between. Germline V CDR1 and CDR2: ENHRY, SYGVKD. CDR3: CAISELGDWTYNEQFF. CDR3 bases: TGTGCCATCAGTGAACTAGGGGACTGGACCTACAATGAGCAGTTCTTC.

This chain uses TRBV3-1 with TRBJ1-1; a weak D match, TRBD1 (5 bases). The CDR3 covers 14 residues. The V and J ends lost 4 bases and 5 bases respectively, with 14 bases between them. The germline V gene encodes CDR1 LGHDT and CDR2 YNNKEL (reference sequence). The CDR3 loop is CASSPRIGGTEAFF. The CDR3 DNA reads TGTGCCAGCAGCCCCAGGATCGGGGGGACTGAAGCTTTCTTT.

Only a few counts were recorded for this clonotype. The gene calls are TRBV20-1 and TRBJ2-1, with D perhaps TRBD1 or TRBD2 (5 bases each). The CDR3 loop spans 14 amino acids. Germline V gene data show CDR1 as DFQATT and CDR2 as SNEGSKA (reference sequence). The V end was cut by 2 bases, the J end by 8 bases, with 16 bases between. The CDR3 nucleotides read TGCAGTGCTAGAAAGGGACCAGCGACGGATGAGCAGTTCTTC. Its translation is CSARKGPATDEQFF.

The V and J genes are TRBV6-2 or TRBV6-3 and TRBJ1-1, with D possibly being TRBD1 (5 bases). CDR1 is MNHEY and CDR2 is SVGEGT in the germline V gene. V was cut by 2 bases and J by 1 base, with 11 bases left in between. CDR3 size: 15 residues. CDR3 in DNA: TGTGCCAGCAGTTACGGTCAGGGAGCGAACACTGAAGCTTTCTTT. It codes for CASSYGQGANTEAFF.

This clonotype was observed a few times. The chain employs TRBV6-6 and TRBJ2-4; D is unresolved. CDR3 length equals 11 residues. Germline assignment: CDR1 MNHNY and CDR2 SVGAGI (reference sequence). Trimming removed 2 bases at V and 7 bases at J, with 3 bases between. CDR3 sequence reads: CASSYLNIQYF. As DNA, the CDR3 is TGTGCCAGCAGTTACCTGAACATTCAGTACTTC.

This rearrangement joins TRBV20-1 to TRBJ2-1; 8 bases map to TRBD1. CDR3 length equals 16 residues. V lost 1 base and J lost 9; bases outside the gene matches: 14. Germline V lookup: CDR1 DFQATT, CDR2 SNEGSKA (reference sequence). This chain's CDR3 is CSARARWTGTPSEQFF. DNA of the CDR3: TGCAGTGCTAGAGCCCGGTGGACAGGGACGCCCAGTGAGCAGTTCTTC.